One sample yielded the 14 T cell receptor beta chains listed below, sequenced in a study of blood T cell repertoires in COVID-19. Generated by immunoSEQ multiplex PCR, the TCRdb table keeps only in-frame clones and is missing some. The table shows about 21,000 clones, with about four fifths occurring only once. The sequencing sample was made of peripheral blood. The origin of the receptors is a human donor in a cohort sampled during active COVID-19.

This sequence joins TRBV19 and TRBJ1-1; D gene ambiguous. The V end lost 1 base, the J end lost 1 base, and 7 bases lay between the germline ends. The CDR3 totals 14 residues. The germline V gene has CDR1 LNHDA and CDR2 SQIVND (reference sequence). CDR3 in DNA: TGTGCCAGTAGTATAGGTACAGCGAACACTGAAGCTTTCTTT. Protein product: CASSIGTANTEAFF.

This chain links TRBV7-2 with TRBJ2-5; TRBD2 matches at 8 bases. V shed 0 bases, J shed 2 bases, and the junction held 5 bases outside the gene matches. There are 16 residues in the CDR3. The V gene's germline CDR1 is SGHTA and CDR2 FQGNSA. As DNA, the CDR3 is TGTGCCAGCAGCTTAGCGGCCAGCGGGGGACAAGAGACCCAGTACTTC. Translation: CASSLAASGGQETQYF.

V usage is TRBV29-1 and J usage is TRBJ2-2, with D unresolved. V was trimmed by 6 bases and J by 1 base, leaving 18 bases between them. CDR1 and CDR2 (germline): SQVTM, ANQGSEA. There are 16 residues in the CDR3. CDR3 coding DNA: TGCAGCGTAATCTTCAGATCCCCCCTGAACACCGGGGAGCTGTTTTTT. It codes for CSVIFRSPLNTGELFF.

The rearrangement joins TRBV18 to TRBJ2-5, with D possibly matching TRBD1 (6 bases). The germline CDR1 and CDR2 sequences are KGHSH and LQKENI. V was pared by 3 bases and J by 5 bases, with 10 bases between. The CDR3 length is 13 residues. The CDR3 here is CASSPQGWETQYF. As DNA, the CDR3 is TGTGCCAGCTCACCCCAGGGGTGGGAGACCCAGTACTTC.

This clone has a handful of counts. The genes are TRBV19 and TRBJ1-5, with D tentatively TRBD1 (6 bases). The CDR3 runs to 15 residues. V was trimmed by 7 bases and J by 2 bases, leaving 15 bases between them. The germline CDR1 and CDR2 sequences are LNHDA and SQIVND (reference sequence). CDR3: CASNTWGLGNQPQHF. CDR3 sequence (DNA): TGTGCCAGTAATACTTGGGGGCTCGGCAATCAGCCCCAGCATTTT.

The chain couples TRBV6-5 to TRBJ2-7; D perhaps matches TRBD1 (5 bases). The germline gives CDR1 MNHEY, CDR2 SVGAGI. The CDR3 has 13 amino acids. V was shortened by 7 bases and J by 9 bases, with 19 bases between the two germline ends. The DNA for the CDR3 is TGTGCCAGCACCAAACAAGATATAGGGGTGCAGTACTTC. This codes for CASTKQDIGVQYF.

The V call is TRBV12-5, the J call TRBJ1-5; TRBD1 is a possible D gene (6 bases). V gave up 1 base and J gave up 7 bases, with 11 bases separating them. From germline, CDR1 is LGHNT and CDR2 FRNRAP. The CDR3 length is 14 residues. The chain's CDR3 is CASGLGLGGQPQHF. DNA of the CDR3: TGTGCTAGTGGTTTGGGCCTTGGGGGCCAGCCCCAGCATTTT.

This clone has just a few counts. V is TRBV11-2 and J is TRBJ2-3, with TRBD1 identical over 8 bases. The germline gives CDR1 SGHAT, CDR2 FQNNGV. V shed 7 bases, J shed 6 bases, and the junction held 9 bases outside the gene matches. The CDR3 spans 14 residues. The CDR3 protein is CASTQDRVADTQYF. The CDR3 DNA sequence: TGTGCCAGCACCCAGGACAGGGTGGCGGATACGCAGTATTTT. The full variable domain, rest sourced from reference TRBV11-2 and TRBJ2-3, is EAGVAQSPRYKIIEKRQSVAFWCNPISGHATLYWYQQILGQGPKLLIQFQNNGVVDDSQLPKDRFSAERLKGVDSTLKIQPAKLEDSAVYLCASTQDRVADTQYFGPGTRLTVL.

DNA of the CDR3: TGTGCCAGCAGCCGCGGACAGGGGGGATTGCGGAATGAAAAACTGTTTTTT. Its protein is CASSRGQGGLRNEKLFF. The chain uses TRBV7-9 and TRBJ1-4; 10 nucleotides agree with TRBD1. The V gene end was trimmed by 5 bases and the J gene end by 5 bases; junction bases not matched to a gene: 11. Germline CDR1 reads SEHNR; CDR2 reads FQNEAQ (reference sequence). The length of the CDR3 is 17 residues.

The DNA for the CDR3 is TGTGCCAGCAGTACCCGGGGCAGGGGCCCTTTGAACACTGAAGCTTTCTTT. Protein sequence: CASSTRGRGPLNTEAFF. The genes are TRBV28 and TRBJ1-1; D possibly corresponds to TRBD1 (6 bases). The CDR3 is 17 residues long. Germline V gene lookup returns CDR1 MDHEN and CDR2 SYDVKM. V lost 5 bases, J lost 0 bases, and 19 bases lay in between.

The rearrangement links TRBV2 to TRBJ1-3; possible D gene TRBD1, 6 bases. The CDR3 has 19 amino acids. Trimming stripped 3 bases from V and 0 bases from J, with 21 bases between. Germline V gives CDR1 SNHLY, CDR2 FYNNEI. The CDR3 region is CASSERGGPLPFSGNTIYF. DNA of the CDR3: TGTGCCAGCAGTGAGAGGGGGGGACCTTTACCTTTCTCTGGAAACACCATATATTTT.

The rearrangement links TRBV4-1 to TRBJ2-5, with D perhaps matching TRBD2 (7 bases). The CDR3 sequence is 16 residues long. CDR1 and CDR2 (germline): MGHRA, YSYEKL. V dropped 4 bases and J dropped 3 bases, with 18 bases sitting between them. This CDR3 is CASSPQGAGAKETQYF. DNA for the CDR3: TGCGCCAGCAGCCCCCAAGGGGCGGGGGCAAAAGAGACCCAGTACTTC.

The chain carries TRBV29-1 and TRBJ2-2; the D gene is possibly TRBD2 (5 bases). Germline lookup yields CDR1 SQVTM and CDR2 ANQGSEA. This CDR3 region has 15 residues. V gave up 5 bases and J gave up 2 bases, with 15 bases separating them. The CDR3 sequence is CSVRTGLGNTGELFF. CDR3 nucleotides: TGCAGCGTTAGGACGGGGTTGGGAAACACCGGGGAGCTGTTTTTT.

J is TRBJ1-1 and V is TRBV5-5; possible D gene TRBD1, 5 bases. CDR1 and CDR2 from the germline V gene are SGHKS and YYEKEE (reference sequence). Trimming cost V 0 bases and J 2 bases, with 17 bases left between them. This CDR3 has 17 amino acids. CDR3 nucleotides: TGTGCCAGCAGCTTGGGGTTTGGGATGGGGCAAAACACTGAAGCTTTCTTT. It specifies CASSLGFGMGQNTEAFF. Drawing the rest from reference TRBV5-5 and TRBJ1-1, the complete variable domain is DAGVTQSPTHLIKTRGQQVTLRCSPISGHKSVSWYQQVLGQGPQFIFQYYEKEERGRGNFPDRFSARQFPNYSSELNVNALLLGDSALYLCASSLGFGMGQNTEAFFGQGTRLTVV.